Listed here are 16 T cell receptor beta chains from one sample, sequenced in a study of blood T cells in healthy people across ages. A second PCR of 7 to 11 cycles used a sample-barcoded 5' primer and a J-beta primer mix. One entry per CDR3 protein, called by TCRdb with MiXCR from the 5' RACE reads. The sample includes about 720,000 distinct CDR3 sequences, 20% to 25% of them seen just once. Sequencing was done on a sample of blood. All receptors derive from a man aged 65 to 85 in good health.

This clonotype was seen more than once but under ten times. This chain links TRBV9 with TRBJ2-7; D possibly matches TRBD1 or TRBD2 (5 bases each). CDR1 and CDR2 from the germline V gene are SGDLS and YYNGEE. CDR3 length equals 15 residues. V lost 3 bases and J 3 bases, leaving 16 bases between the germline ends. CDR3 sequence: CASSGGLQGLYEQYF. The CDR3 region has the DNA TGTGCCAGCAGCGGGGGGTTGCAGGGTCTCTACGAGCAGTACTTC.

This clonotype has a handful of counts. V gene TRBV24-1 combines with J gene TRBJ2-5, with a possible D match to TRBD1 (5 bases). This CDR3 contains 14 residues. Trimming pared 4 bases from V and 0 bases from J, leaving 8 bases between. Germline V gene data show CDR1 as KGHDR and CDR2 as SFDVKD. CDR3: CATSDPGYQETQYF. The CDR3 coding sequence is TGTGCCACCAGTGACCCAGGGTACCAAGAGACCCAGTACTTC.

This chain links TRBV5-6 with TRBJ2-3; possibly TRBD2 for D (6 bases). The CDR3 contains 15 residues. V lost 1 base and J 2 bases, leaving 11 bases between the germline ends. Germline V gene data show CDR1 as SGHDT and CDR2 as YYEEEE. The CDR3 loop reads CASSLYGGPTDTQYF. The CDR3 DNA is TGTGCCAGCAGCTTGTACGGAGGGCCCACAGATACGCAGTATTTT.

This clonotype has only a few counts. The CDR3 loop is CASSQDATGANVLTF. The CDR3 DNA follows: TGTGCCAGCAGCCAAGATGCAACCGGGGCCAACGTCCTGACTTTC. The V call is TRBV3-1, the J call TRBJ2-6; D is unclear. The CDR3 has 15 residues. The germline CDR1 and CDR2 sequences are LGHDT and YNNKEL (reference sequence). Trimming removed 0 bases at V and 4 bases at J, with 7 bases between.

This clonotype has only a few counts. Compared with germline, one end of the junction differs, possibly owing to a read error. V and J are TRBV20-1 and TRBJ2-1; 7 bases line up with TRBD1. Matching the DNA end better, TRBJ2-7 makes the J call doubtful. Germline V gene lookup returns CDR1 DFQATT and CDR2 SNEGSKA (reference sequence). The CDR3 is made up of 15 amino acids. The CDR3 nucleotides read TGCAGTGCTGGAGACAGGGTCAAATACCTCTACGAGCAGTACTTC. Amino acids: CSAGDRVKYLYEQYF.

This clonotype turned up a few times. The DNA of the CDR3 is TGTGCCATCAGTGTGCGGGAGAGCGCAGATACGCAGTATTTT. Protein sequence: CAISVRESADTQYF. The chain couples TRBV10-3 to TRBJ2-3; 7 nucleotides agree with TRBD2. Germline-derived CDR1 and CDR2 are ENHRY and SYGVKD. With 4 bases clipped from V and 4 bases from J, the junction kept 5 bases outside the gene matches. This CDR3 is built from 14 residues.

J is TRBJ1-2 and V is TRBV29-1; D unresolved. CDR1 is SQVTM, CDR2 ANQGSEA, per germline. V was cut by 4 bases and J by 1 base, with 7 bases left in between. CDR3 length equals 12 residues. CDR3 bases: TGCAGCGTTGCGCACGGTAACTATGGCTACACCTTC. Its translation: CSVAHGNYGYTF.

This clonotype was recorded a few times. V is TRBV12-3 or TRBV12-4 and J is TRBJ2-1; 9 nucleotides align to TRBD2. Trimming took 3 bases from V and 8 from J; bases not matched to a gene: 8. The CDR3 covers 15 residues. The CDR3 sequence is CASSFGIAGVHEQFF. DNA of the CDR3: TGTGCCAGCAGTTTTGGAATAGCGGGAGTCCATGAGCAGTTCTTC.

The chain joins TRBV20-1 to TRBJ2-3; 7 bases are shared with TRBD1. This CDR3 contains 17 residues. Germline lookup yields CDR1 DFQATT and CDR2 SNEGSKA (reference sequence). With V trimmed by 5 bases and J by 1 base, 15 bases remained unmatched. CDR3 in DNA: TGCAGTGCTCCTCCCCGGCGATTAGACAGGGGCACAGATACGCAGTATTTT. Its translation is CSAPPRRLDRGTDTQYF.

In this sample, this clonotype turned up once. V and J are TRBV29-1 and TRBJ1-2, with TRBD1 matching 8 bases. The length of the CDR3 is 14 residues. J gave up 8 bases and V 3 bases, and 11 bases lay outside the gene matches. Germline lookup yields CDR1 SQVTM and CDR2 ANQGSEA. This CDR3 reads CSVEAAGGSWGYTF. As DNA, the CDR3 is TGCAGCGTTGAGGCGGCAGGGGGCTCTTGGGGCTACACCTTC.

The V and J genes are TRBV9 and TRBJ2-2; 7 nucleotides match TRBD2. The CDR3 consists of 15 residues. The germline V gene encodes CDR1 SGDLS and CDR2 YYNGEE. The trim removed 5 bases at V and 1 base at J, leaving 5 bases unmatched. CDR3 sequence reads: CASSRLAENTGELFF. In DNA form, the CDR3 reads TGTGCCAGCAGTCGCCTAGCGGAGAACACCGGGGAGCTGTTTTTT.

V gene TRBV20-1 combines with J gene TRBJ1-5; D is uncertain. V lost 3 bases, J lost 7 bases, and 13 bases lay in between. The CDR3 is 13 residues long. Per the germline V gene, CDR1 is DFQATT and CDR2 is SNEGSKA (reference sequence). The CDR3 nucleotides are TGCAGTGCTAGGGTCGCCAGTGGCCAGCCCCAGCATTTT. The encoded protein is CSARVASGQPQHF.

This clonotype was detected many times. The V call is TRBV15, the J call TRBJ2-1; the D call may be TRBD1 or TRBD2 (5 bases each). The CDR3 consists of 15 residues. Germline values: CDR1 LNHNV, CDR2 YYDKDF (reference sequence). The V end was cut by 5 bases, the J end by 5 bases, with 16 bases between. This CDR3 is CATSQGTGLHNEQFF. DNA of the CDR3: TGTGCCACCAGCCAAGGGACGGGGCTACACAATGAGCAGTTCTTC. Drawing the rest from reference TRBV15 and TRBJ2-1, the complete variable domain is DAMVIQNPRYQVTQFGKPVTLSCSQTLNHNVMYWYQQKSSQAPKLLFHYYDKDFNNEADTPDNFQSRRPNTSFCFLDIRSPGLGDTAMYLCATSQGTGLHNEQFFGPGTRLTVL.

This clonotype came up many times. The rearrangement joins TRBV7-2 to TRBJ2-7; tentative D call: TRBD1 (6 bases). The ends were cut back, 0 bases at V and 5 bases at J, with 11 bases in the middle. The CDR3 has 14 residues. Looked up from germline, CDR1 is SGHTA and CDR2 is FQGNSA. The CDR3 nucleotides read TGTGCCAGCAGCTTAGCACAGGGTGACCACGAGCAGTACGTC. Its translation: CASSLAQGDHEQYV.

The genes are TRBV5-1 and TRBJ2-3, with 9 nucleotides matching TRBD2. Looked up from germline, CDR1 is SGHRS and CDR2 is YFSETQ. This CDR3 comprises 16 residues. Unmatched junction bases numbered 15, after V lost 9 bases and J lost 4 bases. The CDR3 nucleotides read TGCGCCAAAATAACCTCACTCCAGCGGGGGGCAGATACGCAGTATTTT. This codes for CAKITSLQRGADTQYF.

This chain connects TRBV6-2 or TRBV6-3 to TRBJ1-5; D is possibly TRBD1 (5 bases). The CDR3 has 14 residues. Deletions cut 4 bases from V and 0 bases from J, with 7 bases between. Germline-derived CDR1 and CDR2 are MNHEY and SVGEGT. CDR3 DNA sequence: TGTGCCAGCAGTTGGGGGGATAGCAATCAGCCCCAGCATTTT. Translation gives CASSWGDSNQPQHF.